This note documents a single T cell receptor beta chain sequence. This sample stems from a study of T-cell memory formation after mild COVID-19. The junction had 2 bases not matched to a gene; V was cut back by 2 bases and J by 4 bases. CDR3 length: 15 residues. Looked up from germline, CDR1 is MGHDK and CDR2 is SYGVNS. In TCRdb, the 5' RACE reads were re-called with MiXCR into one record per CDR3 protein. The table shows just under 350,000 distinct CDR3 sequences, with roughly 13% occurring only once. The source of this sequence is a young man who had mild COVID-19 (a few samples of this study predate the infection). Cell type and time point are not known. The V call is TRBV25-1, the J call TRBJ2-1, with 10 bases aligning to TRBD2. The sample taken for sequencing was PBMCs or a T cell subset sorted from them (not recorded which). This chain's CDR3 is CASSELAGEYNEQFF. The CDR3 nucleotides read TGTGCCAGCAGTGAACTAGCGGGGGAATACAATGAGCAGTTCTTC.